Following are 8 T cell receptor beta chains from one sample sequenced in a study of blood T cell repertoires in COVID-19. Profiling relied on immunoSEQ multiplex PCR, and the TCRdb table lists in-frame clones only, not all of them. The sample yields around 160,000 clones, 86% seen once. Sequencing used peripheral blood. These receptor sequences come from a man aged 55 to 70 with acute or convalescent COVID-19.

This chain joins TRBV5-4 and TRBJ1-2; D ambiguous. Germline CDR1 SGHNT, CDR2 YYREEE (reference sequence). Deletions cut 4 bases from V and 5 bases from J, with 9 bases between. The CDR3 is made up of 12 amino acids. CDR3 region: CASSQITYGYTF. The CDR3 bases are TGTGCCAGCAGCCAAATTACTTATGGCTACACCTTC.

The table lists this clone with a few counts. In the same sample, other DNA sequences code for this CDR3. This sequence joins TRBV30 and TRBJ2-7; D is possibly TRBD2 (6 bases). This CDR3 comprises 11 residues. Between the trimmed V and J ends, which lost 2 bases and 7 bases, there was a span of 9 bases. The germline gives CDR1 GTSNPN, CDR2 SVGIG (reference sequence). The CDR3 DNA is TGTGCCTGGAGTTTCGGGGGTGAGCAGTACTTC. Residues: CAWSFGGEQYF.

CDR3 nucleotide sequence: TGTGCCATCGCAGATCTGCTGGCACCCTCTTATGGCTACACCTTC. Translating gives CAIADLLAPSYGYTF. This sequence joins TRBV10-3 and TRBJ1-2; D gene ambiguous. V was shortened by 8 bases and J by 5 bases, with 21 bases between the two germline ends. The CDR3 extends over 15 amino acids. From germline, CDR1 is ENHRY and CDR2 SYGVKD.

This rearrangement joins TRBV6-2 or TRBV6-3 to TRBJ1-1; D remains ambiguous. V was cut by 6 bases and J by 7 bases, with 12 bases left in between. Germline lookup yields CDR1 MNHEY and CDR2 SVGEGT. This CDR3 has 12 residues. The DNA for the CDR3 is TGTGCCAGCAGCCGACCGCGGGGTGAAGCTTTCTTT. Amino acid sequence: CASSRPRGEAFF.

V and J are TRBV28 and TRBJ1-3, with D perhaps matching TRBD1 (5 bases). Trimming left V 4 bases short and J 1 base short, with 8 bases between. In germline, CDR1 is MDHEN, CDR2 SYDVKM. The CDR3 has 14 amino acids. The CDR3 reads CASSSGFSGNTIYF. Here the CDR3 DNA reads TGTGCCAGCAGTTCAGGGTTTTCTGGAAACACCATATATTTT.

The genes are TRBV7-8 and TRBJ1-2; 8 bases are a match to TRBD1. V dropped 0 bases and J dropped 7; count of bases not matched to a gene: 7. There are 15 residues in the CDR3. CDR1 is SGHVS, CDR2 FQNEAQ, per germline. CDR3 DNA sequence: TGTGCCAGCAGCTTAGCGCAGGGGGCGATATTTGGCTACACCTTC. Residues: CASSLAQGAIFGYTF.

The genes are TRBV6-5 and TRBJ2-1; 9 bases match TRBD2. The CDR3 spans 16 residues. CDR1 MNHEY and CDR2 SVGAGI come from the germline V gene. V trimming: 4 bases; J trimming: 5 bases; junction bases outside the gene matches: 9. The DNA for the CDR3 is TGTGCCAGCAGTTCCTGGGGCGGGAGGGCGAACAATGAGCAGTTCTTC. As protein: CASSSWGGRANNEQFF.

This chain connects TRBV21-1 to TRBJ2-5; no DNA check was done on the table's D call, TRBD2. TRBV21-1 is tagged as a pseudogene. The length of the CDR3 is 15 residues. CDR3: CASSKGRDFQETQYF. DNA for the CDR3: TGTGCCAGCAGCAAAGGTCGCGACTTCCAAGAGACCCAGTACTTC.